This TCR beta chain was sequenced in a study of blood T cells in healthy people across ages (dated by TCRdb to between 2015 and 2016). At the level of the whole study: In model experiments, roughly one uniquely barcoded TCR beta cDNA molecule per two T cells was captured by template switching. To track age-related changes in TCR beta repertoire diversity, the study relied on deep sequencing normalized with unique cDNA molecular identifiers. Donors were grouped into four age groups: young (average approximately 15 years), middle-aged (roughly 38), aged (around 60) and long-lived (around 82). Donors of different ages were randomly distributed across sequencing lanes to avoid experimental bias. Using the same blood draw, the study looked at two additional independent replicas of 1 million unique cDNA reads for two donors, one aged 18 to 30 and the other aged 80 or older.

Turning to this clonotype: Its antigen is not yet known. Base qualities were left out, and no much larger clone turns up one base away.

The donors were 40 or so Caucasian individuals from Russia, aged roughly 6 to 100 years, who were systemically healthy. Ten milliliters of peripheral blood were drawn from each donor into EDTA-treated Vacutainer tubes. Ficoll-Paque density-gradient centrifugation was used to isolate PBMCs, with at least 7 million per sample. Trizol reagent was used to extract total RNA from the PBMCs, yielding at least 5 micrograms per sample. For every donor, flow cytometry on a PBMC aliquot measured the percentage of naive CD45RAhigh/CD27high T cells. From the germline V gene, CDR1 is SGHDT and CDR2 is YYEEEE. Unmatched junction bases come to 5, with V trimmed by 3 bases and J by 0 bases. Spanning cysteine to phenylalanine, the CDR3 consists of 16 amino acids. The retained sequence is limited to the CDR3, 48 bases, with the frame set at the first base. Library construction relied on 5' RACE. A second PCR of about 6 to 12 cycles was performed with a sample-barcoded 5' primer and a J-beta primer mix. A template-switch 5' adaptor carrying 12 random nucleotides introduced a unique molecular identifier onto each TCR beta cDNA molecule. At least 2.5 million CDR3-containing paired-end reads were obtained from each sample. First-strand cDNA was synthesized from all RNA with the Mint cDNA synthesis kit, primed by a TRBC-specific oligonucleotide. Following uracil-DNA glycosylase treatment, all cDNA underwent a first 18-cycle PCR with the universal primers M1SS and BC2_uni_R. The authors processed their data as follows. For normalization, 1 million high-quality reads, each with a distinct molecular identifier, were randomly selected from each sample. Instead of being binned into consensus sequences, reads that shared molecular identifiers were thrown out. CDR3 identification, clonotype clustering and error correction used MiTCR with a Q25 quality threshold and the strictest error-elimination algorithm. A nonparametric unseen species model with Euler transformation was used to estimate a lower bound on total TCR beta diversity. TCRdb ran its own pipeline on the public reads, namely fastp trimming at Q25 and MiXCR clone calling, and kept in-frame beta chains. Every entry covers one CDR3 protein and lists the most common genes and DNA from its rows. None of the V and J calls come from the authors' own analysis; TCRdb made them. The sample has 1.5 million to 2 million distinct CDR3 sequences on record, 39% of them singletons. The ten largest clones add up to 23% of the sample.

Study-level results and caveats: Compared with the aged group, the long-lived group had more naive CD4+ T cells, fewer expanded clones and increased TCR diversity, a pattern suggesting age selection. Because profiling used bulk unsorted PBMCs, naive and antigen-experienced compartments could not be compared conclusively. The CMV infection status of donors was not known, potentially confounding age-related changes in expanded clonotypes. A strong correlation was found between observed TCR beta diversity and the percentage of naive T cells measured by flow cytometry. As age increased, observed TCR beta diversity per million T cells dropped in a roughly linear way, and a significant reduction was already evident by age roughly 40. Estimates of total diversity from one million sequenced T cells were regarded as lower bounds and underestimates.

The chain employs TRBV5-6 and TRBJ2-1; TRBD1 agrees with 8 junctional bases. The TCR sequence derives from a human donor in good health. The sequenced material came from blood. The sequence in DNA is TGTGCCAGCAGCTCCTGGACAGGGAGCTCCTACAATGAGCAGTTCTTC. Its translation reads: CASSSWTGSSYNEQFF. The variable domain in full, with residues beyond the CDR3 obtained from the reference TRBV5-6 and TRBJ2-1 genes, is DAGVTQSPTHLIKTRGQQVTLRCSPKSGHDTVSWYQQALGQGPQFIFQYYEEEERQRGNFPDRFSGHQFPNYSSELNVNALLLGDSALYLCASSSWTGSSYNEQFFGPGTRLTVL.